This paragraph reports one TCR beta chain. After thawing and overnight rest, PBMC were stained with GMM-loaded CD1B tetramer, viability dye and anti-CD3 for sorting. The CD1B tetramers carried C32 glucose monomycolate purified from Rhodococcus equi. Tetramer-negative cells, approximately 100,000 per donor, were also sorted. This entry belongs to a study of T cells in tuberculosis. The overall study: Sequenced TCRs come from CD1B-GMM tetramer-binding T cells.

In germline, CDR1 is MDHEN, CDR2 SYDVKM. This CDR3 is 15 amino acids long. V shed 6 bases, J shed 3 bases, and the junction held 10 bases outside the gene matches. Data came from immunoSEQ multiplex PCR; TCRdb stores just in-frame clones and leaves some out. The sample lists tens of thousands of clones; just over 90% were seen once. Material for sequencing was CD1b-GMM tetramer-negative cells sorted from PBMCs. This sequence joins TRBV28 and TRBJ1-2; 7 positions agree with TRBD1. This sequence originates from an adult woman with latent tuberculosis. The CDR3 loop is CASSPRGVEYYGYTF. Here the CDR3 DNA reads TGTGCCAGCAGCCCCAGGGGGGTCGAGTACTATGGCTACACCTTC.